The 25 T cell receptor beta chains below come from one sample, sequenced in a study of cytomegalovirus exposure and HLA in healthy donors. Primers for the PCR totalled 60 Vbeta and 13 Jbeta. The table came from immunoSEQ multiplex PCR; TCRdb's copy has only in-frame clones and leaves some out. There are around 90,000 clones in the sample; about four fifths occur only once, and under 4% lies in the top ten. The sequencing input was PBMCs. Source of these receptors: a woman aged 40 to 50 in good health and CMV-seronegative.

The chain recombines TRBV19 with TRBJ2-1; a weak D match, TRBD2 (6 bases). CDR3 length: 15 amino acids. Per germline, CDR1 LNHDA and CDR2 SQIVND (reference sequence). With 7 bases removed from V and 10 bases from J, the gap between germline ends came to 23 bases. The CDR3 DNA follows: TGTGCCAGTAACCGGGGGAAGGGAGCCGTGGGGGAGCAGTTCTTC. Protein: CASNRGKGAVGEQFF.

V gene TRBV27 combines with J gene TRBJ2-4; D not resolved. Trimming removed 6 bases at V and 6 bases at J, with 6 bases between. The germline gives CDR1 MNHEY, CDR2 SMNVEV (reference sequence). The length of the CDR3 is 11 residues. The CDR3 sequence: CASSRLNIQYF. The DNA for the CDR3 is TGTGCCAGCAGCCGACTAAACATTCAGTACTTC.

This clone turned up a few times. V and J are TRBV1 and TRBJ2-7; the table's D gene call, TRBD2, was not cross checked with the DNA. TRBV1 has pseudogene status. This CDR3 is built from 16 residues. CDR3: CTSSQDHSGSLYEQYF. DNA for the CDR3: TGCACCAGCAGCCAAGATCATAGCGGGAGTCTCTACGAGCAGTACTTC.

The chain has TRBV19 and TRBJ2-7; 10 positions agree with TRBD2. The V segment lost 6 bases and the J segment 2 bases; nucleotides outside the gene matches: 7. The CDR3 runs to 15 residues. Germline loops: CDR1 LNHDA, CDR2 SQIVND (reference sequence). CDR3 in amino acids: CASRWTSGTPYEQYF. The CDR3 coding sequence is TGTGCCAGTAGATGGACTAGCGGAACCCCCTACGAGCAGTACTTC.

The CDR3 bases are TGTGCCAGCAGCTTTACCTGGGCCGGGACTAGCGGGAGGGATACGCAGTATTTT. Amino acids: CASSFTWAGTSGRDTQYF. The rearrangement uses TRBV13 and TRBJ2-3; 15 nucleotides align to TRBD2. The CDR3 consists of 18 residues. The junction had 10 bases not matched to a gene; V was cut back by 3 bases and J by 6 bases. Germline values: CDR1 PRHDT, CDR2 FYEKMQ (reference sequence).

The chain joins TRBV4-1 to TRBJ1-2, with D possibly being TRBD1 (6 bases). V was pared by 6 bases and J by 7 bases, with 24 bases between. Looked up from germline, CDR1 is MGHRA and CDR2 is YSYEKL. This CDR3 is 16 amino acids long. The CDR3 sequence: CASSILWTVLHRGYTF. Written as DNA, the CDR3 is TGCGCCAGCAGTATACTCTGGACAGTCCTTCACCGTGGCTACACCTTC.

The chain joins TRBV15 to TRBJ2-1; TRBD1 agrees at 7 bases. Germline-derived CDR1 and CDR2 are LNHNV and YYDKDF (reference sequence). V was pared by 3 bases and J by 4 bases, with 6 bases of the junction left unmatched. The CDR3 is made up of 15 amino acids. CDR3 residues: CATSSRDSLYNEQFF. CDR3 nucleotide sequence: TGTGCCACCAGCAGCCGGGACAGCTTATACAATGAGCAGTTCTTC. Full variable domain (remainder filled in from reference TRBV15 and TRBJ2-1): DAMVIQNPRYQVTQFGKPVTLSCSQTLNHNVMYWYQQKSSQAPKLLFHYYDKDFNNEADTPDNFQSRRPNTSFCFLDIRSPGLGDTAMYLCATSSRDSLYNEQFFGPGTRLTVL.

The genes are TRBV11-1 and TRBJ2-7; D call uncertain. V lost 3 bases to trimming and J lost 6 bases, with 15 bases between them. Per germline, CDR1 SGHAT and CDR2 FQDESV (reference sequence). The CDR3 runs 14 residues. CDR3 region: CASSLTDSRTEQYF. CDR3 in DNA: TGTGCCAGCAGCTTGACGGATAGCCGCACCGAGCAGTACTTC.

The J gene is TRBJ2-1, the V gene TRBV5-6; TRBD2 agrees at 7 bases. This CDR3 has 17 residues. Germline V gene data show CDR1 as SGHDT and CDR2 as YYEEEE. V lost 4 bases, J lost 10 bases, and 20 bases stayed unmatched. CDR3 protein: CASSPVRGGAGFEEQFF. CDR3 in DNA: TGTGCCAGCAGCCCGGTCCGGGGAGGAGCGGGATTCGAGGAGCAGTTCTTC.

The sample holds a few counts of this clone. This chain links TRBV5-1 with TRBJ1-2, with 7 bases identical to TRBD1. V dropped 4 bases and J dropped 13; count of bases not matched to a gene: 22. The CDR3 extends over 16 amino acids. Germline values: CDR1 SGHRS, CDR2 YFSETQ. In DNA form, the CDR3 reads TGCGCCAGCAGCCTTCGTCCATCTGACAGGGTAGAAGTGGGCACCTTC. It specifies CASSLRPSDRVEVGTF.

The rearrangement uses TRBV9 and TRBJ2-2, with D tentatively TRBD2 (7 bases). Trimming removed 0 bases from V and 6 bases from J, with 12 bases in between. Germline V gene lookup returns CDR1 SGDLS and CDR2 YYNGEE. The CDR3 extends over 15 amino acids. CDR3: CASSVGGGGSGELFF. Written as DNA, the CDR3 is TGTGCCAGCAGCGTAGGAGGGGGGGGTTCCGGGGAGCTGTTTTTT. Based on the CDR3 plus reference TRBV9 and TRBJ2-2, the full variable domain is DSGVTQTPKHLITATGQRVTLRCSPRSGDLSVYWYQQSLDQGLQFLIQYYNGEERAKGNILERFSAQQFPDLHSELNLSSLELGDSALYFCASSVGGGGSGELFFGEGSRLTVL.

This chain joins TRBV5-6 and TRBJ2-7, with D possibly TRBD2 on 6 matching bases. Germline V gene sequence: CDR1 SGHDT, CDR2 YYEEEE. V gave up 3 bases and J gave up 6 bases, with 19 bases separating them. The CDR3 extends over 15 amino acids. The CDR3 spells CASSWVTGAGREQYF. Written as DNA, the CDR3 is TGTGCCAGCAGCTGGGTAACGGGAGCCGGCCGCGAGCAGTACTTC.

The V gene is TRBV7-7, the J gene TRBJ2-2, with 13 bases identical to TRBD2. The CDR3 is 21 amino acids. Germline trimming cut 1 base from V and 1 base from J; bases unmatched to any gene: 12. Germline V CDR1 and CDR2: SSHAT, FNYEAQ (reference sequence). Here the CDR3 reads CASSLESPLAGGPWNTGELFF. In DNA form, the CDR3 reads TGTGCCAGCAGCTTAGAGTCCCCACTAGCGGGAGGGCCATGGAACACCGGGGAGCTGTTTTTT.

The rearrangement uses TRBV18 and TRBJ1-2; D remains unclear. Germline assignment: CDR1 KGHSH and CDR2 LQKENI. The CDR3 spans 13 residues. Trimming took off 2 bases at V and 3 bases at J, with 7 bases between the two ends. The DNA for the CDR3 is TGTGCCAGCTCACCAGGAGTAGACTATGGCTACACCTTC. Protein sequence: CASSPGVDYGYTF.

This clone was observed once. This chain joins TRBV29-1 and TRBJ2-7; D is unclear. Germline CDR1 is SQVTM and CDR2 is ANQGSEA. Trimming took 4 bases from V and 0 from J, leaving 7 bases between them. This CDR3 is 12 amino acids long. CDR3 amino acids: CSVAYSSYEQYF. CDR3 nucleotides: TGCAGCGTTGCCTACTCCTCCTACGAGCAGTACTTC.

V is TRBV30 and J is TRBJ1-6; TRBD1 matches at 9 bases. The CDR3 has 14 amino acids. The germline CDR1 and CDR2 sequences are GTSNPN and SVGIG (reference sequence). V dropped 3 bases and J dropped 8; count of bases not matched to a gene: 5. The CDR3 DNA reads TGTGCCTGGAGCCTAGACAGGGGGTATTCACCCCTCCACTTT. Its protein is CAWSLDRGYSPLHF.

The V call is TRBV30, the J call TRBJ1-1; possibly TRBD1 for D (6 bases). Trimming shortened V by 0 bases and J by 8 bases, and 13 bases separated the two germline ends. This CDR3 spans 13 amino acids. Germline CDR1 and CDR2: GTSNPN and SVGIG (reference sequence). The CDR3 coding sequence is TGTGCCTGGAGTGTAAGGGGGACCCCCGAAGCTTTCTTT. Encoded protein: CAWSVRGTPEAFF.

This chain links TRBV15 with TRBJ1-5; D is unresolved. The CDR3 is 14 residues long. Germline V gene data show CDR1 as LNHNV and CDR2 as YYDKDF (reference sequence). With 1 base removed from V and 3 bases from J, the gap between germline ends came to 7 bases. CDR3 sequence: CATSRAGNNQPQHF. Written as DNA, the CDR3 is TGTGCCACCAGCAGAGCCGGGAACAATCAGCCCCAGCATTTT.

V usage is TRBV28 and J usage is TRBJ2-7, with 8 bases that match TRBD2. The CDR3 is made up of 14 amino acids. J was trimmed by 3 bases and V by 5 bases; bases with no gene match: 6. Germline CDR1 MDHEN, CDR2 SYDVKM. The CDR3 loop reads CASSPAGTSYEQYF. Here the CDR3 DNA reads TGTGCCAGCAGTCCTGCCGGGACTAGCTACGAGCAGTACTTC.

The chain uses TRBV11-3 and TRBJ2-7, with D possibly being TRBD1 (5 bases). V was trimmed by 5 bases and J by 3 bases, leaving 8 bases between them. The CDR3 is 12 amino acids. From germline, CDR1 is SGHNT and CDR2 YENEEA. The CDR3 reads CASSLQDYEQYF. DNA of the CDR3: TGTGCCAGCAGCCTACAGGACTACGAGCAGTACTTC.

The CDR3 nucleotides read TGTGCCAGTAGTTACACCTGGTTTGGAGAACTGTTTTTT. Its translation: CASSYTWFGELFF. V gene TRBV19 combines with J gene TRBJ1-4, with D uncertain. V lost 5 bases to trimming and J lost 12 bases, with 16 bases between them. The CDR3 spans 13 residues. Germline CDR1 LNHDA, CDR2 SQIVND (reference sequence).

The chain links TRBV25-1 to TRBJ1-5; 7 nucleotides match TRBD1. CDR3 length: 14 amino acids. The ends lost 6 bases at V and 3 bases at J; junction bases unmatched: 5. The germline V gene encodes CDR1 MGHDK and CDR2 SYGVNS. CDR3 sequence reads: CASSPGTANQPQHF. The CDR3 nucleotides read TGTGCCAGCAGCCCTGGGACAGCCAATCAGCCCCAGCATTTT.

This chain joins TRBV5-6 and TRBJ2-1, with TRBD2 matching over 10 bases. The CDR3 runs to 16 residues. The junction had 11 bases not matched to a gene; V was cut back by 2 bases and J by 9 bases. Germline V lookup: CDR1 SGHDT, CDR2 YYEEEE. The CDR3 region has the DNA TGTGCCAGCAGCTTCCTTCCTAGCGGGAGTAATGGTGAGCAGTTCTTC. Translation gives CASSFLPSGSNGEQFF.

The V and J genes are TRBV14 and TRBJ2-1, with TRBD2 identical over 10 bases. Per germline, CDR1 SGHDN and CDR2 FVKESK. The ends lost 1 base at V and 6 bases at J; junction bases unmatched: 6. This CDR3 has 16 residues. The CDR3 DNA sequence: TGTGCCAGCAGCCAAGTAATGGCTAGCGGGAGCAATGAGCAGTTCTTC. It yields the protein CASSQVMASGSNEQFF.

This rearrangement joins TRBV19 to TRBJ2-5, with 10 nucleotides matching TRBD2. The last part of the DNA fits TRBJ2-7 better; the J call may be wrong. Germline CDR1 reads LNHDA; CDR2 reads SQIVND (reference sequence). This CDR3 contains 19 residues. The CDR3 coding sequence is TGTGCCAGTAGTCGAAGGAAAGACGGACTAGCGGCCTACTCCTACGAGCAGTACTTC. It codes for CASSRRKDGLAAYSYEQYF.